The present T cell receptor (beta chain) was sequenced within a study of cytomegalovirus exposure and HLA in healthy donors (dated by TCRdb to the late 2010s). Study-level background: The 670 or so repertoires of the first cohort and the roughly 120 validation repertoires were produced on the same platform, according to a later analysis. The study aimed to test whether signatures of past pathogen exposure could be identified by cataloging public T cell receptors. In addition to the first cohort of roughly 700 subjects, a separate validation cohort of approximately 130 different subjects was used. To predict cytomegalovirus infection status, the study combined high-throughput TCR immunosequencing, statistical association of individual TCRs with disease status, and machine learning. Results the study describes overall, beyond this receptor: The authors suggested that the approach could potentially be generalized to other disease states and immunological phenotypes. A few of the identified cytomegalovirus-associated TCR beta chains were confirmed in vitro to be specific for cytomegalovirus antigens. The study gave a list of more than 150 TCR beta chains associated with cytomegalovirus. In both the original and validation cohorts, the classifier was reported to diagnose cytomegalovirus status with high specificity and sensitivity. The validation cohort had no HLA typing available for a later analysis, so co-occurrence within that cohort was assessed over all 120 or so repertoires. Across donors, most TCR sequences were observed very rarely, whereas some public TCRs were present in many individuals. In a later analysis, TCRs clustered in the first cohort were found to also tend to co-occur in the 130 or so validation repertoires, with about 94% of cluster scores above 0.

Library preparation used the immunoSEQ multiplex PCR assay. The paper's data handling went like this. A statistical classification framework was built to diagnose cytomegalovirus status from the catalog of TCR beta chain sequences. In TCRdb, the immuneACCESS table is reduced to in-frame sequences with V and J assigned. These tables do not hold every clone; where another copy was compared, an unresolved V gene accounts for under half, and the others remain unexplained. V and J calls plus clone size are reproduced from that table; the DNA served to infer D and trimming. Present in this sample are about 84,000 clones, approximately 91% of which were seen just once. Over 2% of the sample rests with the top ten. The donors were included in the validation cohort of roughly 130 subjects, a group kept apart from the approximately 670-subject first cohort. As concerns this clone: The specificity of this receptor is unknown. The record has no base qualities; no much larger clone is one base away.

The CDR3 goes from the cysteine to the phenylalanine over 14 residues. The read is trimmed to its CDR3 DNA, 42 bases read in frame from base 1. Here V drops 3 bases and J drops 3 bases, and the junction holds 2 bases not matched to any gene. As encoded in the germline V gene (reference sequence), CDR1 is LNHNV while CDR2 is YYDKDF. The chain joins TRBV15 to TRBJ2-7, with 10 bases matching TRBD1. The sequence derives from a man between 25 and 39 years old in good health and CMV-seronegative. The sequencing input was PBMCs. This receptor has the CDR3 CATSRDRGNYEQYF. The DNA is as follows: TGTGCCACCAGCAGGGACAGGGGGAACTACGAGCAGTACTTC.